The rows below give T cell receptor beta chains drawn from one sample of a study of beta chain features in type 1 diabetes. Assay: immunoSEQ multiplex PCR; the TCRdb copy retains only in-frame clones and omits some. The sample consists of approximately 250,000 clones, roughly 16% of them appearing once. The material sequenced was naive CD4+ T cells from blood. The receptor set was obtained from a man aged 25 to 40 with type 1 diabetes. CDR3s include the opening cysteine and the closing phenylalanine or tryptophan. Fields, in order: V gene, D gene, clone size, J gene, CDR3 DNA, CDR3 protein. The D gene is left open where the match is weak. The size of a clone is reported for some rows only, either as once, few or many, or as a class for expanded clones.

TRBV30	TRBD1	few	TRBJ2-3	TGTGCCTGTGGCTGGACAGGCAGCACAGATACGCAGTATTTT	CACGWTGSTDTQYF
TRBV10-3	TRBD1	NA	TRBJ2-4	TGTGCCATCAGTGATGACAGGGGACCCAAAAACATTCAGTACTTC	CAISDDRGPKNIQYF
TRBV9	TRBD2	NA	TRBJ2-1	TGTGCCAGCAGCGCCCGGGACTATAATTACAATGAGCAGTTCTTC	CASSARDYNYNEQFF
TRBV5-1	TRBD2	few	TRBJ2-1	TGCGCCAGCAGCTTGGCGGGACTAGCGGATGTAAGCTCCTACAATGAGCAGTTCTTC	CASSLAGLADVSSYNEQFF
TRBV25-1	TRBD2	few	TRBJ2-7	TGTGCCAGCGGGAGAGCGGGAGCCTTCTACGAGCAGTACTTC	CASGRAGAFYEQYF
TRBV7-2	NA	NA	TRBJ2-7	TGTGCCAGCAGCTTAACCGGGACCACCACCTACGAGCAGTACTTC	CASSLTGTTTYEQYF
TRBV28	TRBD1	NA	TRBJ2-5	TGTGCCAGCAGTTCGACAGGGCGAGAGACCCAGTACTTC	CASSSTGRETQYF
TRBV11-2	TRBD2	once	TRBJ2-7	TGTGCCAGCAGCGCCTCCGGGACTAGCGGTACCTACGAGCAGTACTTC	CASSASGTSGTYEQYF
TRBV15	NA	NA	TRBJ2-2	TGTGCCACCAGCAGAGGTACAGGCGGGGAGCTGTTTTTT	CATSRGTGGELFF
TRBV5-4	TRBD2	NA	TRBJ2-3	TGTGCCAGCAGCGCGACTAGCCCGGGCACAGATACGCAGTATTTT	CASSATSPGTDTQYF
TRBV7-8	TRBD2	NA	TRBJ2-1	TGTGCCAGCAGCTTAGCACTGGCTAGCGGATACAATGAGCAGTTCTTC	CASSLALASGYNEQFF
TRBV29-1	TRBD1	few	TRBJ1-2	TGCAGCGCGAACCGGGACAGGGGTTATGGCTACACCTTC	CSANRDRGYGYTF
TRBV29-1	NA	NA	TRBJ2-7	TGCAGCGTTGCTGGGACCTACGAGCAGTACTTC	CSVAGTYEQYF
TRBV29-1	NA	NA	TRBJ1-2	TGCAGCGCATCCTATGGGACGAATAACTATGGCTACACCTTC	CSASYGTNNYGYTF
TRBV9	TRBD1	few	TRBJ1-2	TGTGCCAGCAGCGTTGGGACAGGAGCTAACTATGGCTACACCTTC	CASSVGTGANYGYTF
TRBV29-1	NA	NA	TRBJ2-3	TGCAGCGTTGGGGGAGATACGCAGTATTTT	CSVGGDTQYF
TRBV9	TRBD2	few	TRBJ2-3	TGTGCCAGCCGACCCCAGGGAAGCGGGAGTTCAGATACGCAGTATTTT	CASRPQGSGSSDTQYF
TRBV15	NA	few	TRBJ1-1	TGTGCCACCAGCAGAGGAGGGACGGGAAACACTGAAGCTTTCTTT	CATSRGGTGNTEAFF
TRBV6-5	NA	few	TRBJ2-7	TGTGCCAGCAGCCGGGCCCAAGACTCCTACGAGCAGTACTTC	CASSRAQDSYEQYF
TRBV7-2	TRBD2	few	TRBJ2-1	TGTGCCAGCAGCTTAGGCGGGGCTAGCGGGTACAATGAGCAGTTCTTC	CASSLGGASGYNEQFF
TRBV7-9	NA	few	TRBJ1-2	TGTGCCAGCAGCTTAGAAGGTTATGGCTACACCTTC	CASSLEGYGYTF
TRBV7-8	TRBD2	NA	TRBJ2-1	TGTGCCAGCAGCTATAGGACTAGCGGGCCCTACAATGAGCAGTTCTTC	CASSYRTSGPYNEQFF
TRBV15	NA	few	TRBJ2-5	TGTGCCACCAGCCCTGGCCGGGGCAGTACGAAGACCCAGTACTTC	CATSPGRGSTKTQYF
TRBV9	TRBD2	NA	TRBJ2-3	TGTGCCAGCAGCCCGGGACTAGTAAGCACAGATACGCAGTATTTT	CASSPGLVSTDTQYF
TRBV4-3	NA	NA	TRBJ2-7	TGCGCCAGCAGCCAAATGGAGACAGGCAGCTACGAGCAGTACTTC	CASSQMETGSYEQYF
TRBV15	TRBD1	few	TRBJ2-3	TGTGCCACCAGTAGAGGGACAGGAGGAGTACCAGATACGCAGTATTTT	CATSRGTGGVPDTQYF
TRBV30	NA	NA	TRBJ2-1	TGTGCCTGGAGCGGTAGCTCCTACAATGAGCAGTTCTTC	CAWSGSSYNEQFF
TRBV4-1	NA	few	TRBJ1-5	TGCGCCAGCAGCCAACCCGGGGGGACACGAAATGCCCAGCATTTT	CASSQPGGTRNAQHF
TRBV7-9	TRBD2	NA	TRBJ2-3	TGTGCCAGCAGCTGGACTAGATCCACAGATACGCAGTATTTT	CASSWTRSTDTQYF
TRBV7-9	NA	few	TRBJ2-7	TGTGCCAGCAGCTTACCAGGGAACCGGTACTACGAGCAGTACTTC	CASSLPGNRYYEQYF
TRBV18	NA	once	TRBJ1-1	TGTGCCAGCTTAGTAAGTCGGGACACTGAAGCTTTCTTT	CASLVSRDTEAFF
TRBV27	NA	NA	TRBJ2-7	TGTGCCAGCAGTTTAATGCAGGCAGGGGCCTACGAGCAGTACTTC	CASSLMQAGAYEQYF
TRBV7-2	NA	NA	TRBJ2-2	TGTGCCAGCAGCCCCGATATGGGAGCCGGGGAGCTGTTTTTT	CASSPDMGAGELFF
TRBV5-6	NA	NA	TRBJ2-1	TGTGCCAGCAGCTTAACGGATGAGCAGTTCTTC	CASSLTDEQFF
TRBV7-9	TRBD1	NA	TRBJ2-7	TGTGCCAGCAGCTGGGACAGCTACGAGCAGTACTTC	CASSWDSYEQYF
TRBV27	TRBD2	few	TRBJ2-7	TGTGCCAGCAGCCCGCTAGCGGGAGCCGTCTACGAGCAGTACTTC	CASSPLAGAVYEQYF
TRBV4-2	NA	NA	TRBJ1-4	TGTGCCAGCAGCCAACAGGAAGGTGCTCTAAATGAAAAACTGTTTTTT	CASSQQEGALNEKLFF
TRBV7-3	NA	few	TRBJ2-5	TGTGCCAGCAGCCCCGTGGGGAAGCGGAGCCCAGGTTGGGAGACCCAGTACTTC	CASSPVGKRSPGWETQYF
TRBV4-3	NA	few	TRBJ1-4	TGCGCCAGCAGCCAAGAATTTTCTGGGGAAAAACTGTTTTTT	CASSQEFSGEKLFF
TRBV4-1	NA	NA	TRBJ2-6	TGCGCCAGCAGCCAAGCTGGCTGGATGACTTCTGGGGCCAACGTCCTGACTTTC	CASSQAGWMTSGANVLTF
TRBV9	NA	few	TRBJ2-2	TGTGCCAGCAGCCCCTCCTCCAGGGATCCCGGGGAGCTGTTTTTT	CASSPSSRDPGELFF
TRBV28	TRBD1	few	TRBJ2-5	TGTGCCAGCAGTCCACAGGGGAGAGAGACCCAGTACTTC	CASSPQGRETQYF
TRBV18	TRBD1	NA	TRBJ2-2	TGTGCCAGCTCACCCCTGACAGGGGAGAACCCGTTTTTT	CASSPLTGENPFF
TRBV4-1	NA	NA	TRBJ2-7	TGCGCCAGCAGCCCGGGCGTCTCGACGACCTACGAGCAGTACTTC	CASSPGVSTTYEQYF
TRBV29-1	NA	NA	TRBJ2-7	TGCAGCGTTGTCCATGACTATATTTCCTTCGAGCAGTACTTC	CSVVHDYISFEQYF
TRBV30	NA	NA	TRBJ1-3	TGTGCCTGGGACAGCGGAAACACCATATATTTT	CAWDSGNTIYF
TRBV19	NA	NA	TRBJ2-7	TGTGCCAGTACCCCTTTCGGGGGGCGCGGGTACGAGCAGTACTTC	CASTPFGGRGYEQYF
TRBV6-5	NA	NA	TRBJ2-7	TGTGCCAGCAGTTACTCGATGCTTGGACAGCTCTACGAGCAGTACTTC	CASSYSMLGQLYEQYF
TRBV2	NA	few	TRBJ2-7	TGTGCCAGCAGTAGGGCTATCTACGAGCAGTACTTC	CASSRAIYEQYF
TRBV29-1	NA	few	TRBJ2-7	TGCAGCGTTGAAGGTCTGGGTTTGAGGGAGCAGTACTTC	CSVEGLGLREQYF
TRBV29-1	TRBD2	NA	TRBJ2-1	TGCAGCGTCGCCGGACTAGCGGGACCCTACAATGAGCAGTTCTTC	CSVAGLAGPYNEQFF
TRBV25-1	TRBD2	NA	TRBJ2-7	TGTGCCAGCACCGAGGCGGGAGGCGCCTACGAGCAGTACTTC	CASTEAGGAYEQYF
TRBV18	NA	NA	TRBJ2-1	TGTGCCAGCTCACCACACAATGAGCAGTTCTTC	CASSPHNEQFF
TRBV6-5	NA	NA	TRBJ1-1	TGTGCCAGCAGTTACTCCGGGGGAAACACTGAAGCTTTCTTT	CASSYSGGNTEAFF